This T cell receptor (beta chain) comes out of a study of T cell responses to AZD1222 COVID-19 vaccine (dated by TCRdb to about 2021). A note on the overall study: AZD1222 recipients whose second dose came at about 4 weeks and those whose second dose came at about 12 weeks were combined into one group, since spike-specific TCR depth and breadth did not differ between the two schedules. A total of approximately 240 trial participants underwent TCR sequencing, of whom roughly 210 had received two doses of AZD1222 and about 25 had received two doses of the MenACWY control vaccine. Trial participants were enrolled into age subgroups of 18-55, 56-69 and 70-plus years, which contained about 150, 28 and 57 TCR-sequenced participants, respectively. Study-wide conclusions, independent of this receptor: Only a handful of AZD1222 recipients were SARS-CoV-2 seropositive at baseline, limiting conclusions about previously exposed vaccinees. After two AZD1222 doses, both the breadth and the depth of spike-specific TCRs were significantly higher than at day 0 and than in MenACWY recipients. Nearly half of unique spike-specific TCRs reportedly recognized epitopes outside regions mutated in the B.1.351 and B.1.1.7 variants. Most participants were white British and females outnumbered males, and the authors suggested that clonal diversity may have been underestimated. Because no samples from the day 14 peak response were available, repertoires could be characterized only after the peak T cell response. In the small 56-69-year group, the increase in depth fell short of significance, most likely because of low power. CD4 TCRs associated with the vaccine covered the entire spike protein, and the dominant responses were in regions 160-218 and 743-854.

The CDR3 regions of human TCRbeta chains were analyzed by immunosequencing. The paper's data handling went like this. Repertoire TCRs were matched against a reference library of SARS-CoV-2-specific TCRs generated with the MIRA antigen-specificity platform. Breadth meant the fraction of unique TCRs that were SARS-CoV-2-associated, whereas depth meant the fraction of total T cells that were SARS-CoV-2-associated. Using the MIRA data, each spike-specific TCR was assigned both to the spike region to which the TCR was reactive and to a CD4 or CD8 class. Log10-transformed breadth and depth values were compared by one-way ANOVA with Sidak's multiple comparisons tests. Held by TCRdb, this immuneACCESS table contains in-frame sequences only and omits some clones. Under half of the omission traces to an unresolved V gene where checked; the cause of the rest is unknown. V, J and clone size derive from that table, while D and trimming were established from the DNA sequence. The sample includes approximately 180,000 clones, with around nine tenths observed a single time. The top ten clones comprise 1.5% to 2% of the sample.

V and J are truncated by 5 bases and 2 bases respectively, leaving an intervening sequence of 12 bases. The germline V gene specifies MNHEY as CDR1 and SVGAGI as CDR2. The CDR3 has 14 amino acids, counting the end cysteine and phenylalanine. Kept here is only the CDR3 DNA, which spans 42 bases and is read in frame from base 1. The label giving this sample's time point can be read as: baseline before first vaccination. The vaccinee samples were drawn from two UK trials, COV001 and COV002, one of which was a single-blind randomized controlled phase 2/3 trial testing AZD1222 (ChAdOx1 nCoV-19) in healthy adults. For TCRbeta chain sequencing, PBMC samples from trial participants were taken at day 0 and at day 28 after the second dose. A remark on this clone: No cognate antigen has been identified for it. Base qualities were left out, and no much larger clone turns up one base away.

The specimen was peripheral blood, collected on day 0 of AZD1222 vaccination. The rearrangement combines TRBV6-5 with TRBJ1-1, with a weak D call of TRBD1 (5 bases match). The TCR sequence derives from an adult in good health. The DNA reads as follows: TGTGCCAGCAGTATAGGGGTCCCAAACACTGAAGCTTTCTTT. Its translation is CASSIGVPNTEAFF.